This entry lists 8 T cell receptor beta chains sequenced from one sample in a study of control samples from healthy donors and cancer patients. The protocol was immunoSEQ multiplex PCR, while the TCRdb copy is restricted to in-frame clones and leaves out a portion. The data hold fewer than 90,000 clones, with about 88% observed a single time. Specimen: blood. These receptors came from a woman aged 50 to 65 in good health.

Here the CDR3 reads CAWSREGSGQFF. CDR3 coding DNA: TGTGCCTGGAGTAGGGAGGGTTCAGGGCAGTTCTTC. The rearrangement uses TRBV30 and TRBJ2-1, with 7 bases identical to TRBD2. This CDR3 is 12 amino acids long. Germline values: CDR1 GTSNPN, CDR2 SVGIG (reference sequence). Unmatched junction bases numbered 7, after V lost 2 bases and J lost 12 bases.

The chain is built from TRBV7-9 and TRBJ1-6; D is uncertain. This CDR3 is 14 amino acids long. Trimming took 0 bases from V and 6 from J, leaving 6 bases between them. Germline CDR1 reads SEHNR; CDR2 reads FQNEAQ (reference sequence). Here the CDR3 DNA reads TGTGCCAGCAGCTTAGCCAGTTCTAATTCACCCCTCCACTTT. Amino acid sequence: CASSLASSNSPLHF.

The V and J genes are TRBV28 and TRBJ1-1; no clear D. The germline gives CDR1 MDHEN, CDR2 SYDVKM. The CDR3 totals 13 residues. V was shortened by 6 bases and J by 2 bases, with 10 bases between the two germline ends. CDR3 nucleotide sequence: TGTGCCAGCAGAAACGACCCTAACACTGAAGCTTTCTTT. Translation gives CASRNDPNTEAFF.

The CDR3 nucleotides are TGCGCCAGCAGCTTGGACAGGCGCACTGAAGCTTTCTTT. It is translated as CASSLDRRTEAFF. J is TRBJ1-1 and V is TRBV5-1; D perhaps matches TRBD1 (5 bases). Trimming stripped 0 bases from V and 4 bases from J, with 7 bases between. Germline assignment: CDR1 SGHRS and CDR2 YFSETQ. The CDR3 sequence is 13 residues long.

This clone was recorded once. The rearrangement links TRBV19 to TRBJ1-2; D unclear. The V and J ends lost 7 bases and 3 bases respectively, with 15 bases between them. This CDR3 is built from 14 residues. In germline, CDR1 is LNHDA, CDR2 SQIVND (reference sequence). CDR3 region: CASKHRELHYGYTF. The CDR3 nucleotides read TGTGCCAGTAAACATCGGGAATTACACTATGGCTACACCTTC. Based on the CDR3 plus reference TRBV19 and TRBJ1-2, the full variable domain is DGGITQSPKYLFRKEGQNVTLSCEQNLNHDAMYWYRQDPGQGLRLIYYSQIVNDFQKGDIAEGYSVSREKKESFPLTVTSAQKNPTAFYLCASKHRELHYGYTFGSGTRLTVV.

This chain uses TRBV3-1 (or the pseudogene TRBV3-2) with TRBJ1-2; D may be TRBD1 (6 bases). CDR1 and CDR2 (germline): LGHDT, YNNKEL (reference sequence). V dropped 0 bases and J dropped 13 bases, with 12 bases sitting between them. The CDR3 is 12 residues long. CDR3 protein: CASSQEEGRGTF. CDR3 DNA sequence: TGTGCCAGCAGCCAAGAGGAGGGCAGGGGCACCTTC.

The CDR3 region is CASTQWQRTGELFF. CDR3 DNA: TGTGCCAGCACCCAGTGGCAGAGGACCGGGGAGCTGTTTTTT. The chain combines TRBV6-6 with TRBJ2-2, with no clear D. The CDR3 runs to 14 residues. V was clipped by 7 bases and J by 5 bases, with 14 bases between them. CDR1 and CDR2 from the germline V gene are MNHNY and SVGAGI (reference sequence).

The rearrangement uses TRBV7-9 and TRBJ2-3; D remains unclear. Trimming removed 1 base at V and 4 bases at J, with 6 bases between. CDR3 size: 13 residues. The germline gives CDR1 SEHNR, CDR2 FQNEAQ (reference sequence). As DNA, the CDR3 is TGTGCCAGCAGCTTAGATGGCTCAGATACGCAGTATTTT. This translates into CASSLDGSDTQYF.